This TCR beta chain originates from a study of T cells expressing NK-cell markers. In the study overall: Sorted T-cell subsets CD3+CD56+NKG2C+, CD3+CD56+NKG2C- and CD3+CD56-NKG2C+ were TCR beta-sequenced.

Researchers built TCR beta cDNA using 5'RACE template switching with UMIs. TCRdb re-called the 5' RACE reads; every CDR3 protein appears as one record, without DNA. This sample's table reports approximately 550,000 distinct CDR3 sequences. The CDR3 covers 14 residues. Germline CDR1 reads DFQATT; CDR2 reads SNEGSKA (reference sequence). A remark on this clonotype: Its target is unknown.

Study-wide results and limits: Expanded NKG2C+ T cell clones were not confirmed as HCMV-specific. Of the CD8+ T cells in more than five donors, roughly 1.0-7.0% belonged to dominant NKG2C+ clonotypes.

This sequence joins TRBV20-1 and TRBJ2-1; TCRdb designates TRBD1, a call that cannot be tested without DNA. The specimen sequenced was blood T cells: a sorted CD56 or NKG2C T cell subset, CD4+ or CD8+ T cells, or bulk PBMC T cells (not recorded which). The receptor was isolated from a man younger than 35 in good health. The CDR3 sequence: CSATRGAQYNEQFF.